The 21 T cell receptor beta chains below all came from one sample that was sequenced in a study of control samples from healthy donors and cancer patients. TCRdb's table, derived via immunoSEQ multiplex PCR, lists solely in-frame clones and lacks some. Here the sample spans around 30,000 clones, about 82% being singletons. Sequencing was done on a sample of PBMCs. The origin of the receptors is a woman aged 55-69 years with head and neck cancer.

This chain connects TRBV6-1 to TRBJ1-2; no firm D call. The CDR3 has 14 amino acids. Trimming took 3 bases from V and 2 from J, leaving 10 bases between them. Germline V gives CDR1 MNHNS, CDR2 SASEGT. The CDR3 protein is CASSDFERNYGYTF. The CDR3 coding sequence is TGTGCCAGCAGTGATTTCGAGAGGAACTATGGCTACACCTTC.

This chain connects TRBV19 to TRBJ1-2, with no clear D. Trimming stripped 2 bases from V and 2 bases from J, with 15 bases between. The CDR3 consists of 16 residues. The germline gives CDR1 LNHDA, CDR2 SQIVND (reference sequence). DNA for the CDR3: TGTGCCAGTAGTATAAAAAGCCCGGGTTCCAACTATGGCTACACCTTC. As protein: CASSIKSPGSNYGYTF. The whole variable domain, remainder taken from reference TRBV19 and TRBJ1-2, is DGGITQSPKYLFRKEGQNVTLSCEQNLNHDAMYWYRQDPGQGLRLIYYSQIVNDFQKGDIAEGYSVSREKKESFPLTVTSAQKNPTAFYLCASSIKSPGSNYGYTFGSGTRLTVV.

This sequence joins TRBV29-1 and TRBJ2-7; TRBD2 agrees at 7 bases. Germline CDR1 and CDR2: SQVTM and ANQGSEA. The CDR3 has 14 amino acids. After removal of 8 bases from V and 3 bases from J, the junction contained 13 bases not matched to a gene. The CDR3 bases are TGCAGCATCCGACCAGCAGGGACTATCTACGAGCAGTACTTC. Residues: CSIRPAGTIYEQYF.

This clone came up once. The DNA for the CDR3 is TGTGCCAGCAGCTCCTGGACAGAGGTCTATGGCTACACCTTC. This gives the protein CASSSWTEVYGYTF. This chain links TRBV7-2 with TRBJ1-2; TRBD1 is a possible D gene (6 bases). The CDR3 totals 14 residues. V shed 4 bases and J shed 4 bases, with 13 bases lying between them. Germline V lookup: CDR1 SGHTA, CDR2 FQGNSA.

The gene calls are TRBV9 and TRBJ2-3, with 8 bases aligning to TRBD2. CDR1 and CDR2 from the germline V gene are SGDLS and YYNGEE. V trimming: 6 bases; J trimming: 5 bases; junction bases outside the gene matches: 8. The CDR3 consists of 14 residues. CDR3 region: CASNLGTSRDTQYF. The CDR3 DNA follows: TGTGCCAGCAATTTGGGGACTAGTCGAGATACGCAGTATTTT. The full variable domain, completed using reference TRBV9 and TRBJ2-3, is DSGVTQTPKHLITATGQRVTLRCSPRSGDLSVYWYQQSLDQGLQFLIQYYNGEERAKGNILERFSAQQFPDLHSELNLSSLELGDSALYFCASNLGTSRDTQYFGPGTRLTVL.

The chain carries TRBV7-2 and TRBJ1-1; possible D gene TRBD1, 5 bases. V was shortened by 3 bases and J by 4 bases, with 12 bases between the two germline ends. Germline assignment: CDR1 SGHTA and CDR2 FQGNSA. There are 14 residues in the CDR3. DNA of the CDR3: TGTGCCAGCAGCTTCCAGGGAACGGGCACTGAAGCTTTCTTT. Translated, it gives CASSFQGTGTEAFF.

The V and J genes are TRBV7-2 and TRBJ1-5; TRBD1 aligns across 7 bases. Germline V gene data show CDR1 as SGHTA and CDR2 as FQGNSA. The CDR3 length is 15 residues. V was pared by 5 bases and J by 1 base, with 5 bases of the junction left unmatched. Here the CDR3 reads CASSLDRASNQPQHF. The CDR3, as DNA: TGTGCCAGCAGCCTTGACAGGGCGAGCAATCAGCCCCAGCATTTT.

Only one count was recorded for this clone. This chain uses TRBV6-2 or TRBV6-3 with TRBJ1-1; TRBD1 agrees at 9 bases. The CDR3 is made up of 14 amino acids. The junction had 6 bases not matched to a gene; V was cut back by 4 bases and J by 6 bases. CDR1 and CDR2 from the germline V gene are MNHEY and SVGEGT. The CDR3 sequence is CASSSPGQGSEAFF. DNA for the CDR3: TGTGCCAGCAGTTCCCCGGGACAGGGTTCTGAAGCTTTCTTT.

The chain employs TRBV6-6 and TRBJ1-5, with 12 bases lining up with TRBD1. The CDR3 is 15 residues long. CDR1 and CDR2 (germline): MNHNY, SVGAGI (reference sequence). Losses at the gene ends were 2 bases for V and 5 bases for J; bases not matched to a gene: 1. CDR3 amino acids: CASSYGTGGYQPQHF. The CDR3 coding sequence is TGTGCCAGCAGTTACGGGACAGGGGGCTATCAGCCCCAGCATTTT.

The rearrangement joins TRBV7-3 to TRBJ2-3, with D perhaps matching TRBD1 (7 bases). V lost 5 bases and J 3 bases, leaving 9 bases between the germline ends. The CDR3 extends over 13 amino acids. Germline assignment: CDR1 SGHTA and CDR2 FQGTGA. The CDR3 loop reads CASSPGGTDTQYF. CDR3 DNA sequence: TGTGCCAGCAGCCCAGGGGGGACAGATACGCAGTATTTT.

V usage is TRBV4-1 and J usage is TRBJ2-1; D is undetermined. This CDR3 region has 16 residues. The ends were cut back, 4 bases at V and 8 bases at J, with 21 bases in the middle. CDR1 and CDR2 from the germline V gene are MGHRA and YSYEKL. In DNA form, the CDR3 reads TGCGCCAGCAGCCTACAAGACTCCTCTAGAGTTGATGAGCAGTTCTTC. Translating gives CASSLQDSSRVDEQFF.

This clone was picked up a small number of times. V usage is TRBV5-1 and J usage is TRBJ2-7; no firm D call. The V end was cut by 4 bases, the J end by 2 bases, with 13 bases between. Per germline, CDR1 SGHRS and CDR2 YFSETQ. This CDR3 comprises 14 residues. The CDR3 DNA reads as TGCGCCAGCAGCCCGGTCAGCCCAACCTACGAGCAGTACTTC. Protein sequence: CASSPVSPTYEQYF.

V gene TRBV19 combines with J gene TRBJ1-6; a weak D match, TRBD1 (6 bases). This CDR3 is 18 amino acids long. V lost 3 bases, J lost 0 bases, and 15 bases lay in between. Germline CDR1 and CDR2: LNHDA and SQIVND (reference sequence). The CDR3 region is CASSITHQGGSYNSPLHF. As DNA, the CDR3 is TGTGCCAGTAGTATCACTCACCAAGGGGGCTCCTATAATTCACCCCTCCACTTT.

This chain joins TRBV7-3 and TRBJ2-1, with 9 nucleotides matching TRBD1. The CDR3 covers 16 residues. CDR1 SGHTA and CDR2 FQGTGA come from the germline V gene. V was clipped by 1 base and J by 4 bases; unmatched bases: 5. DNA of the CDR3: TGTGCCAGCAGCTTAAGCCTGGACAGGGGTTACAATGAGCAGTTCTTC. It is translated as CASSLSLDRGYNEQFF.

The chain has TRBV11-2 and TRBJ1-6; perhaps TRBD1 as D (6 bases). This CDR3 has 16 amino acids. Germline CDR1 SGHAT, CDR2 FQNNGV. V was clipped by 2 bases and J by 7 bases, with 15 bases between them. DNA of the CDR3: TGTGCCAGCAGCTTATTTTGGGTGGGACACAATTCACCCCTCCACTTT. It translates to CASSLFWVGHNSPLHF. Looking up the rest from reference TRBV11-2 and TRBJ1-6 gives the full variable domain: EAGVAQSPRYKIIEKRQSVAFWCNPISGHATLYWYQQILGQGPKLLIQFQNNGVVDDSQLPKDRFSAERLKGVDSTLKIQPAKLEDSAVYLCASSLFWVGHNSPLHFGNGTRLTVT.

The chain links TRBV6-1 to TRBJ1-1; 8 bases map to TRBD1. There are 17 residues in the CDR3. Per germline, CDR1 MNHNS and CDR2 SASEGT. J gave up 1 base and V 2 bases, and 9 bases lay outside the gene matches. The CDR3: CASSEYWTGRRNTEAFF. CDR3 bases: TGTGCCAGCAGTGAATACTGGACAGGGCGGCGGAACACTGAAGCTTTCTTT.

The chain recombines TRBV29-1 with TRBJ1-1; a weak D match, TRBD1 (5 bases). CDR1 SQVTM and CDR2 ANQGSEA come from the germline V gene. CDR3 length equals 14 residues. V shed 6 bases and J shed 5 bases, with 19 bases lying between them. The chain's CDR3 is CSVLTGRWGTEAFF. The CDR3 region has the DNA TGCAGCGTCCTGACGGGACGGTGGGGGACTGAAGCTTTCTTT.

This chain uses TRBV20-1 with TRBJ1-2; D unresolved. V shed 3 bases and J shed 10 bases, with 18 bases lying between them. The CDR3 spans 13 residues. Germline CDR1 is DFQATT and CDR2 is SNEGSKA (reference sequence). The CDR3 nucleotides read TGCAGTGCTAGTAAACAGTGGAGAGAAGACTACACCTTC. It specifies CSASKQWREDYTF.

This chain connects TRBV9 to TRBJ2-5; 9 bases match TRBD2. This CDR3 has 16 amino acids. The V gene end was trimmed by 0 bases and the J gene end by 1 base; junction bases not matched to a gene: 4. Per the germline V gene, CDR1 is SGDLS and CDR2 is YYNGEE. The CDR3 region is CASSVGASGIQETQYF. The CDR3 DNA reads as TGTGCCAGCAGCGTAGGTGCTAGCGGGATCCAAGAGACCCAGTACTTC. The full variable domain, its missing parts supplied by reference TRBV9 and TRBJ2-5, is DSGVTQTPKHLITATGQRVTLRCSPRSGDLSVYWYQQSLDQGLQFLIQYYNGEERAKGNILERFSAQQFPDLHSELNLSSLELGDSALYFCASSVGASGIQETQYFGPGTRLLVL.

This chain connects TRBV2 to TRBJ2-2, with D tentatively TRBD2 (6 bases). The germline CDR1 and CDR2 sequences are SNHLY and FYNNEI. CDR3 size: 12 residues. The V gene lost 4 bases and the J gene lost 9 bases, with 9 bases spanning the gap. CDR3 in amino acids: CASSVSGRELFF. The DNA for the CDR3 is TGTGCCAGCAGTGTCAGCGGGCGGGAGCTGTTTTTT.

This chain joins TRBV4-2 and TRBJ1-6; no reliable D call. Trimming took 2 bases from V and 7 from J, leaving 18 bases between them. The germline V gene encodes CDR1 LGHNA and CDR2 YNFKEQ. The CDR3 is 17 amino acids. CDR3 nucleotide sequence: TGTGCCAGCAGCCAATCCCTCAGTGAGGCTAAGAATTCACCCCTCCACTTT. Protein: CASSQSLSEAKNSPLHF.